These 27 T cell receptor beta chains were all obtained from the same sample, sequenced in a study of early T cells in non-severe SARS-CoV-2 infection. TCRdb independently ran MiXCR on the 5' RACE reads; one entry per CDR3 protein. Of about 52,000 distinct CDR3 sequences listed, 11% are singletons. Specimen: whole blood. The origin of the receptors is an adult who was a healthcare worker with PCR-confirmed SARS-CoV-2 infection or an uninfected control (not recorded which).

In this sample, this clonotype turned up once. Here the CDR3 omits its conserved ending phenylalanine or tryptophan, so a read error is the likely source. This rearrangement joins TRBV5-1 to TRBJ2-7; 8 bases agree with TRBD2. The CDR3 contains 16 residues. CDR1 and CDR2 (germline): SGHRS, YFSETQ. The ends lost 0 bases at V and 2 bases at J; junction bases unmatched: 7. The CDR3 is CASSLATSDSTYEQYS. DNA of the CDR3: TGCGCCAGCAGCTTGGCGACTAGCGATTCCACCTACGAGCAGTACTCC.

This clonotype came up many times. The V gene is TRBV6-2 or TRBV6-3, the J gene TRBJ2-5; D might be TRBD2 (7 bases). V shed 7 bases and J shed 3 bases, with 18 bases lying between them. The CDR3 contains 15 residues. Germline-derived CDR1 and CDR2 are MNHEY and SVGEGT. This chain's CDR3 is CASTPGGDTEETQYF. DNA for the CDR3: TGTGCCAGCACTCCGGGGGGCGACACCGAAGAGACCCAGTACTTC.

This clonotype was observed a handful of times. The V and J genes are TRBV20-1 and TRBJ2-2; 10 bases are shared with TRBD2. V was pared by 1 base and J by 5 bases, with 7 bases of the junction left unmatched. The CDR3 consists of 16 residues. The germline CDR1 and CDR2 sequences are DFQATT and SNEGSKA (reference sequence). The CDR3 DNA reads as TGCAGTGCTAGAGCCTCTAGCGGGAGAGGGACCGGGGAGCTGTTTTTT. It specifies CSARASSGRGTGELFF.

The V and J genes are TRBV29-1 and TRBJ2-3; 7 bases fit TRBD2. The J segment lost 5 bases and the V segment lost 4 bases, leaving 3 bases of the junction unmatched. The CDR3 loop spans 12 amino acids. Per germline, CDR1 SQVTM and CDR2 ANQGSEA. The CDR3 region is CSVGGGIDTQYF. The CDR3 coding sequence is TGCAGCGTTGGGGGAGGGATAGATACGCAGTATTTT.

The sample holds many counts of this clonotype. The chain joins TRBV19 to TRBJ2-1; 7 nucleotides align to TRBD2. V dropped 6 bases and J dropped 4; count of bases not matched to a gene: 0. Germline loops: CDR1 LNHDA, CDR2 SQIVND (reference sequence). The CDR3 loop spans 12 amino acids. CDR3: CASSGRYNEQFF. CDR3 bases: TGTGCCAGTAGCGGGAGGTACAATGAGCAGTTCTTC.

The rearrangement joins TRBV7-6 to TRBJ1-1; the match to TRBD1 covers 9 bases. CDR3 length: 14 residues. V gave up 5 bases and J gave up 3 bases; unmatched junction bases: 4. Germline V gives CDR1 SGHVS, CDR2 FNYEAQ. CDR3 in DNA: TGTGCCAGCAGCATTGGGACAGGGTACACTGAAGCTTTCTTT. Protein sequence: CASSIGTGYTEAFF.

This chain uses TRBV20-1 with TRBJ2-5; 11 bases match TRBD1. In germline, CDR1 is DFQATT, CDR2 SNEGSKA (reference sequence). This CDR3 is built from 12 residues. V lost 7 bases and J lost 3; bases outside the gene matches: 1. CDR3: CSVGQGEETQYF. CDR3 DNA sequence: TGCAGTGTGGGACAGGGGGAAGAGACCCAGTACTTC.

The table lists this clonotype with a few counts. V gene TRBV18 combines with J gene TRBJ1-1; no definite D call. The germline V gene encodes CDR1 KGHSH and CDR2 LQKENI. The CDR3 is 13 amino acids. V lost 6 bases and J 1 base, leaving 9 bases between the germline ends. The CDR3 protein is CASSSSQNTEAFF. The CDR3 DNA sequence: TGTGCCAGCTCTTCCTCCCAGAACACTGAAGCTTTCTTT.

This clonotype has only a few counts. The chain links TRBV6-6 to TRBJ1-2; D is possibly TRBD1 (5 bases). Germline V CDR1 and CDR2: MNHNY, SVGAGI (reference sequence). V gave up 10 bases and J gave up 5 bases, with 14 bases separating them. The length of the CDR3 is 12 residues. CDR3 in amino acids: CATSLGEYGYTF. For the CDR3, the DNA is TGTGCCACTTCCCTGGGGGAGTATGGCTACACCTTC.

This clonotype was found many times. This chain uses TRBV12-5 with TRBJ1-6; 9 bases are shared with TRBD1. After removal of 6 bases from V and 10 bases from J, the junction contained 7 bases not matched to a gene. The CDR3 covers 14 residues. Per the germline V gene, CDR1 is LGHNT and CDR2 is FRNRAP. Here the CDR3 DNA reads TGTGCTAGTGGACCAGGACAGGGGTGGTCACCCCTCCACTTT. It yields the protein CASGPGQGWSPLHF.

This clonotype was counted ten times or more. The V call is TRBV6-2 or TRBV6-3, the J call TRBJ1-1; 9 nucleotides align to TRBD1. The germline V gene has CDR1 MNHEY and CDR2 SVGEGT. The CDR3 is 17 amino acids. Germline trimming cut 5 bases from V and 5 bases from J; bases unmatched to any gene: 15. CDR3 amino acids: CASSGLPGTGKRTEAFF. For the CDR3, the DNA is TGTGCCAGCAGTGGCCTGCCCGGGACAGGGAAGAGGACTGAAGCTTTCTTT.

The rearrangement uses TRBV7-9 and TRBJ1-1; the D is unclear. The CDR3 consists of 11 residues. V shed 2 bases and J shed 5 bases, with 3 bases lying between them. Germline V CDR1 and CDR2: SEHNR, FQNEAQ (reference sequence). This CDR3 is CASSLKTEAFF. In DNA form, the CDR3 reads TGTGCCAGCAGCTTAAAGACTGAAGCTTTCTTT.

This clonotype was picked up many times. This chain uses TRBV4-1 with TRBJ2-2; TRBD2 matches at 8 bases. The V and J ends lost 1 base and 3 bases, in that order; junction bases with no gene match: 4. The germline gives CDR1 MGHRA, CDR2 YSYEKL. This CDR3 spans 16 amino acids. CDR3 region: CASSQGLAGYTGELFF. In DNA form, the CDR3 reads TGCGCCAGCAGCCAAGGCCTAGCGGGCTACACCGGGGAGCTGTTTTTT.

The V and J genes are TRBV12-3 or TRBV12-4 and TRBJ2-7; possible D gene TRBD1, 5 bases. This CDR3 is built from 15 residues. V lost 4 bases and J 1 base, leaving 14 bases between the germline ends. In DNA, the CDR3 is TGTGCCAGCAGTTCATCCACCAGGGCGTCCTACGAGCAGTACTTC. It codes for CASSSSTRASYEQYF.

This clonotype was seen many times. The chain combines TRBV6-1 with TRBJ1-1; no clear D gene. This CDR3 region has 15 residues. The V end was cut by 7 bases, the J end by 1 base, with 16 bases between. The V gene's germline CDR1 is MNHNS and CDR2 SASEGT. CDR3 region: CASNRVGLGNTEAFF. CDR3 DNA: TGTGCCAGCAACCGGGTTGGACTTGGGAACACTGAAGCTTTCTTT.

The chain carries TRBV20-1 and TRBJ1-2; tentatively, D is TRBD1 (5 bases). The CDR3 extends over 14 amino acids. V gave up 3 bases and J gave up 3 bases, with 14 bases separating them. Germline CDR1 and CDR2: DFQATT and SNEGSKA (reference sequence). The CDR3 region is CSARERQRDYGYTF. As DNA, the CDR3 is TGCAGTGCTAGGGAAAGACAGCGCGACTATGGCTACACCTTC.

In this sample, this clonotype turned up many times. The CDR3 spells CAPKIRDLRGDTQYF. Written as DNA, the CDR3 is TGTGCCCCGAAGATAAGAGACCTGAGGGGAGATACGCAGTATTTT. The chain links TRBV10-3 to TRBJ2-3; the D call may be TRBD1 or TRBD2 (5 bases each). Trimming shortened V by 11 bases and J by 5 bases, and 23 bases separated the two germline ends. The CDR3 is 15 amino acids. Germline V gene data show CDR1 as ENHRY and CDR2 as SYGVKD.

In its sample, this clonotype was seen a few times. The chain combines TRBV5-1 with TRBJ2-1; 13 bases are a match to TRBD2. CDR1 is SGHRS and CDR2 is YFSETQ in the germline V gene. With V trimmed by 1 base and J by 8 bases, 3 bases remained unmatched. The CDR3 loop spans 15 amino acids. The CDR3 loop is CASSLRTSGSDEQFF. For the CDR3, the DNA is TGCGCCAGCAGCTTGCGGACTAGCGGGAGTGATGAGCAGTTCTTC.

Many counts were recorded for this clonotype. The rearrangement uses TRBV4-3 and TRBJ2-2; no clear D. The CDR3 is made up of 17 amino acids. Germline-derived CDR1 and CDR2 are LGHNA and YSLEER. V dropped 0 bases and J dropped 0 bases, with 11 bases sitting between them. CDR3 loop: CASSQDLIGTNTGELFF. The CDR3 DNA reads as TGCGCCAGCAGCCAAGATTTAATTGGTACGAACACCGGGGAGCTGTTTTTT.

Ten or more counts support this clonotype. The chain carries TRBV19 and TRBJ1-5, with 7 bases matching TRBD1. V was pared by 4 bases and J by 6 bases, with 6 bases of the junction left unmatched. The germline CDR1 and CDR2 sequences are LNHDA and SQIVND (reference sequence). The CDR3 spans 14 residues. The CDR3: CASSTTGDPQPQHF. The DNA of the CDR3 is TGTGCCAGTAGTACAACAGGGGACCCTCAGCCCCAGCATTTT. The variable domain in full, with the rest retrieved from reference TRBV19 and TRBJ1-5, is DGGITQSPKYLFRKEGQNVTLSCEQNLNHDAMYWYRQDPGQGLRLIYYSQIVNDFQKGDIAEGYSVSREKKESFPLTVTSAQKNPTAFYLCASSTTGDPQPQHFGDGTRLSIL.

Notes on this clonotype: Compared with germline, one end of the junction differs, possibly owing to a read error. The genes are TRBV12-3 or TRBV12-4 and TRBJ2-3; 8 bases map to TRBD1. The CDR3 is made up of 12 amino acids. CDR3: CASSLYQGAGWF. DNA for the CDR3: TGTGCCAGCAGTTTATACCAGGGGGCAGGTTGGTTC.

This clonotype came up many times. The chain combines TRBV20-1 with TRBJ2-3; 10 bases map to TRBD2. V was clipped by 6 bases and J by 1 base; unmatched bases: 1. CDR1 is DFQATT, CDR2 SNEGSKA, per germline (reference sequence). The CDR3 runs to 13 residues. The CDR3 coding sequence is TGCAGTGCGGGGACTAGCGGCACAGATACGCAGTATTTT. It is translated as CSAGTSGTDTQYF.

Ten or more counts support this clonotype. J is TRBJ2-1 and V is TRBV20-1; the match to TRBD2 covers 8 bases. Germline trimming cut 0 bases from V and 0 bases from J; bases unmatched to any gene: 7. The CDR3 contains 17 residues. The V gene's germline CDR1 is DFQATT and CDR2 SNEGSKA (reference sequence). CDR3 loop: CSARDLYGRVSYNEQFF. The CDR3, as DNA: TGCAGTGCTAGAGATCTCTACGGGAGGGTCTCCTACAATGAGCAGTTCTTC.

In this sample, this clonotype turned up many times. The gene calls are TRBV6-2 or TRBV6-3 and TRBJ2-2, with TRBD1 identical over 8 bases. J lost 4 bases, V lost 6 bases, and 16 bases had no gene match. The CDR3 is 18 residues long. Germline lookup yields CDR1 MNHEY and CDR2 SVGEGT. The CDR3 bases are TGTGCCAGCAGCAACCAGACAGGGGCCCGACGCGGCACCGGGGAGCTGTTTTTT. The encoded protein is CASSNQTGARRGTGELFF.

The chain couples TRBV29-1 to TRBJ1-1, with D unresolved. The germline V gene encodes CDR1 SQVTM and CDR2 ANQGSEA. The CDR3 is made up of 12 amino acids. V lost 4 bases to trimming and J lost 2 bases, with 8 bases between them. CDR3 coding DNA: TGCAGCGTTGCCGCTGCTAACACTGAAGCTTTCTTT. Translation: CSVAAANTEAFF.

This clonotype was observed at least ten times. The genes are TRBV4-2 and TRBJ2-3; no definite D call. The germline CDR1 and CDR2 sequences are LGHNA and YNFKEQ. Trimming stripped 0 bases from V and 0 bases from J, with 31 bases between. This CDR3 region has 23 residues. CDR3 coding DNA: TGTGCCAGCAGCCAAGATTCTCGCCCGAGGTTTTCGTCGCCCCAAAGCAGCACAGATACGCAGTATTTT. As protein: CASSQDSRPRFSSPQSSTDTQYF.

This clonotype was picked up many times. The chain couples TRBV18 to TRBJ1-2; maybe TRBD1 (5 bases). Germline-derived CDR1 and CDR2 are KGHSH and LQKENI. CDR3 length: 14 residues. The V end lost 4 bases, the J end lost 2 bases, and 11 bases lay between the germline ends. The CDR3 DNA reads as TGTGCCAGCTCACGCGGGACCGACAACTATGGCTACACCTTC. Protein product: CASSRGTDNYGYTF.